One sample yielded the 23 T cell receptor beta chains listed below, sequenced in a study of post-analysis software for immune sequencing data. Study-wide points: In patients, about five TRBV segments were more frequent than in controls, with TRBV5-6, TRBV5-1 and TRBV20-1 among them.

Which antigens these TCRs recognize remains unknown. Unique molecular identifiers were carried by the TCR beta cDNA libraries. TCRdb passed the PCR reads through MiXCR, listing each CDR3 protein once. The sample has 650,000 to 850,000 distinct CDR3 sequences, just over 45% seen once. The specimen was blood. The receptors originated from a girl aged 5 to 17 with multiple sclerosis.

This chain links TRBV6-2 or TRBV6-3 with TRBJ2-7; 13 nucleotides match TRBD2. Germline V gene sequence: CDR1 MNHEY, CDR2 SVGEGT. The CDR3 has 15 amino acids. V trimming: 6 bases; J trimming: 5 bases; junction bases outside the gene matches: 7. CDR3 nucleotides: TGTGCCAGCAGCGAACTAGCGGGAGGGCCCCACGAGCAGTACTTC. Translating it yields CASSELAGGPHEQYF.

In its sample, this clonotype was seen a few times. The rearrangement uses TRBV12-3 or TRBV12-4 and TRBJ2-5; D might be TRBD2 (5 bases). With 1 base removed from V and 7 bases from J, the gap between germline ends came to 10 bases. CDR3 length equals 13 residues. CDR3 coding DNA: TGTGCCAGCAGTTTAGGCCGAGGAGGGACCCAGTACTTC. This codes for CASSLGRGGTQYF.

This clonotype was counted only a few times. The J gene is TRBJ2-5, the V gene TRBV15; 7 nucleotides align to TRBD1. The V gene's germline CDR1 is LNHNV and CDR2 YYDKDF (reference sequence). The CDR3 length is 15 residues. J was trimmed by 5 bases and V by 8 bases; bases with no gene match: 14. The CDR3: CATEDRPKGTETQYF. The CDR3 DNA follows: TGTGCCACCGAGGACAGGCCAAAGGGCACGGAGACCCAGTACTTC.

The rearrangement links TRBV4-3 to TRBJ2-7; tentative D call: TRBD1 (5 bases). The germline CDR1 and CDR2 sequences are LGHNA and YSLEER. The CDR3 runs 13 residues. Trimming pared 0 bases from V and 6 bases from J, leaving 9 bases between. CDR3 residues: CASSQDLQGEQYF. In DNA form, the CDR3 reads TGCGCCAGCAGCCAAGATCTGCAGGGCGAGCAGTACTTC.

V is TRBV9 and J is TRBJ2-3; TRBD2 is a possible D gene (5 bases). V was trimmed by 3 bases and J by 0 bases, leaving 11 bases between them. The germline V gene has CDR1 SGDLS and CDR2 YYNGEE. The CDR3 loop spans 15 amino acids. The CDR3 is CASSEVGLSTDTQYF. In DNA form, the CDR3 reads TGTGCCAGCAGCGAGGTCGGACTGAGCACAGATACGCAGTATTTT.

This clonotype was detected once. This chain connects TRBV2 to TRBJ2-1, with TRBD2 matching over 8 bases. This CDR3 has 21 amino acids. Germline V gene data show CDR1 as SNHLY and CDR2 as FYNNEI. V shed 6 bases, J shed 0 bases, and the junction held 22 bases outside the gene matches. This CDR3 reads CASRIEAIGVVLAGSYNEQFF. CDR3 nucleotides: TGTGCCAGCAGAATAGAAGCGATTGGGGTTGTCCTAGCGGGCTCCTACAATGAGCAGTTCTTC.

V is TRBV25-1 and J is TRBJ2-7; D is undetermined. The CDR3 loop spans 10 amino acids. From germline, CDR1 is MGHDK and CDR2 SYGVNS. The ends were cut back, 8 bases at V and 3 bases at J, with 5 bases in the middle. The CDR3 nucleotides read TGTGCCAGCCCCTACTACGAGCAGTACTTC. Protein product: CASPYYEQYF.

CDR3 nucleotide sequence: TGCAGTGCTAGCGGTCCTGTGAGGGAGAGCACAGATACGCAGTATTTT. This gives the protein CSASGPVRESTDTQYF. This chain uses TRBV20-1 with TRBJ2-3; the D gene is possibly TRBD2 (5 bases). The germline CDR1 and CDR2 sequences are DFQATT and SNEGSKA (reference sequence). This CDR3 is built from 16 residues. With 3 bases removed from V and 0 bases from J, the gap between germline ends came to 16 bases.

The sample holds a few counts of this clonotype. J is TRBJ2-1 and V is TRBV9; 7 positions agree with TRBD1. This CDR3 has 16 amino acids. Germline values: CDR1 SGDLS, CDR2 YYNGEE. Germline trimming cut 0 bases from V and 7 bases from J; bases unmatched to any gene: 10. The CDR3 reads CASSVGQGLSGNEQFF. Written as DNA, the CDR3 is TGTGCCAGCAGCGTAGGACAGGGTTTATCCGGGAATGAGCAGTTCTTC.

V usage is TRBV30 and J usage is TRBJ2-1; D call uncertain. V lost 3 bases, J lost 6 bases, and 9 bases lay in between. From germline, CDR1 is GTSNPN and CDR2 SVGIG (reference sequence). The CDR3 length is 12 residues. CDR3 sequence: CAWRGLGNEQFF. The CDR3, as DNA: TGTGCCTGGAGGGGTCTAGGCAATGAGCAGTTCTTC.

The chain uses TRBV7-9 and TRBJ2-4, with no clear D. The V end was cut by 5 bases, the J end by 3 bases, with 14 bases between. Germline CDR1 reads SEHNR; CDR2 reads FQNEAQ (reference sequence). CDR3 length: 15 residues. CDR3 coding DNA: TGTGCCAGCAGCCCCCGGGTGGTGGGCAAAAACATTCAGTACTTC. Translation gives CASSPRVVGKNIQYF. The full variable domain, completed using reference TRBV7-9 and TRBJ2-4, is DTGVSQNPRHKITKRGQNVTFRCDPISEHNRLYWYRQTLGQGPEFLTYFQNEAQLEKSRLLSDRFSAERPKGSFSTLEIQRTEQGDSAMYLCASSPRVVGKNIQYFGAGTRLSVL.

This clonotype was counted between two and nine times. The chain recombines TRBV29-1 with TRBJ2-1, with 8 bases fitting TRBD1. J lost 7 bases, V lost 4 bases, and 15 bases had no gene match. The CDR3 sequence is 16 residues long. Germline CDR1 and CDR2: SQVTM and ANQGSEA. CDR3 sequence reads: CSVAPFGQGNGNEQFF. The CDR3 nucleotides read TGCAGCGTTGCACCGTTTGGACAGGGAAATGGGAATGAGCAGTTCTTC.

This clonotype appeared once. V and J are TRBV5-1 and TRBJ2-1; no firm D call. The CDR3 extends over 15 amino acids. CDR1 is SGHRS, CDR2 YFSETQ, per germline. Trimming took 3 bases from V and 2 from J, leaving 12 bases between them. The CDR3 nucleotides are TGCGCCAGCAGCTCTTCTGGAATCCCCTACAATGAGCAGTTCTTC. The encoded protein is CASSSSGIPYNEQFF.

Comments on this clonotype: A read error may explain this, as a much larger clone is one base away. The CDR3 DNA reads as TGTGCCAGCAGCTGGACCTACGAGCAGTACTTC. It is translated as CASSWTYEQYF. The rearrangement joins TRBV2 to TRBJ2-7; D unresolved. The CDR3 is 11 residues long. Germline loops: CDR1 SNHLY, CDR2 FYNNEI. V was clipped by 6 bases and J by 2 bases, with 5 bases between them.

This clonotype has more than one count but fewer than ten. The J gene is TRBJ2-1, the V gene TRBV15; perhaps TRBD2 as D (6 bases). Trimming cost V 5 bases and J 5 bases, with 16 bases left between them. Per germline, CDR1 LNHNV and CDR2 YYDKDF (reference sequence). The CDR3 is 15 residues long. In nucleotides, the CDR3 is TGTGCCACCAGCCCTCGACTAGAGGGGAACAATGAGCAGTTCTTC. This sequence encodes CATSPRLEGNNEQFF. Supplemented by reference TRBV15 and TRBJ2-1, the full variable domain reads DAMVIQNPRYQVTQFGKPVTLSCSQTLNHNVMYWYQQKSSQAPKLLFHYYDKDFNNEADTPDNFQSRRPNTSFCFLDIRSPGLGDTAMYLCATSPRLEGNNEQFFGPGTRLTVL.

In its sample, this clonotype was seen many times. The gene calls are TRBV12-3 or TRBV12-4 and TRBJ2-1, with TRBD2 matching over 12 bases. V shed 6 bases, J shed 0 bases, and the junction held 3 bases outside the gene matches. CDR3 size: 16 residues. The CDR3 here is CASSLAGGVSYNEQFF. DNA of the CDR3: TGTGCCAGCAGCCTAGCGGGAGGGGTCTCCTACAATGAGCAGTTCTTC.

By share, this clonotype ranks as medium-sized. The chain joins TRBV7-3 to TRBJ2-1, with D maybe TRBD2 (5 bases). Trimming removed 5 bases from V and 7 bases from J, with 18 bases in between. The CDR3 consists of 15 residues. From germline, CDR1 is SGHTA and CDR2 FQGTGA. CDR3 loop: CASSLDYYSVNEQFF. The CDR3 nucleotides read TGTGCCAGCAGCCTTGACTACTATTCTGTTAATGAGCAGTTCTTC.

Points on this clonotype: At one of its ends the junction is not consistent with the germline gene, which may arise from a read error. This chain links TRBV24-1 with TRBJ2-4; TRBD2 matches at 7 bases. Germline V gene lookup returns CDR1 KGHDR and CDR2 SFDVKD. The CDR3 is 17 residues long. The CDR3 reads CATSDSRAGMAKNIRYF. CDR3 nucleotide sequence: TGTGCCACCAGTGATTCGCGAGCGGGAATGGCCAAAAACATTCGGTACTTC.

The V and J genes are TRBV4-2 and TRBJ2-1, with 12 bases lining up with TRBD2. Germline values: CDR1 LGHNA, CDR2 YNFKEQ. The CDR3 spans 15 residues. Trimming took 1 base from V and 8 from J; bases not matched to a gene: 3. The CDR3 loop reads CASSQALAGGDEQFF. Written as DNA, the CDR3 is TGTGCCAGCAGCCAAGCTCTAGCGGGAGGGGATGAGCAGTTCTTC.

In the case of this clonotype: A read error may be the cause here, since a much bigger clone is one base away. The chain is built from TRBV7-3 and TRBJ2-3; D uncertain. Looked up from germline, CDR1 is SGHTA and CDR2 is FQGTGA. V lost 2 bases and J lost 2, with 5 bases in between. The CDR3 is 13 amino acids. The CDR3 region is CASSLDDTDTQYF. Written as DNA, the CDR3 is TGTGCCAGCAGCTTAGATGACACAGATACGCAGTATTTT. The whole variable domain, remainder taken from reference TRBV7-3 and TRBJ2-3, is GAGVSQTPSNKVTEKGKYVELRCDPISGHTALYWYRQSLGQGPEFLIYFQGTGAADDSGLPNDRFFAVRPEGSVSTLKIQRTERGDSAVYLCASSLDDTDTQYFGPGTRLTVL.

The rearrangement joins TRBV7-9 to TRBJ2-1; either TRBD1 or TRBD2 may fit D (5 bases each). Germline V lookup: CDR1 SEHNR, CDR2 FQNEAQ (reference sequence). The CDR3 sequence is 16 residues long. V shed 7 bases and J shed 2 bases, with 18 bases lying between them. DNA of the CDR3: TGTGCCAGCACCCGCGAGGGGAGTATCGCCTACAATGAGCAGTTCTTC. It translates to CASTREGSIAYNEQFF.

This sequence joins TRBV10-2 and TRBJ2-7; possibly TRBD1 for D (6 bases). The CDR3 is 18 residues long. V gave up 2 bases and J gave up 0 bases, with 20 bases separating them. Germline-derived CDR1 and CDR2 are WSHSY and SAAADI. The CDR3 protein is CASSEVGFGTSNSYEQYF. The DNA of the CDR3 is TGCGCCAGCAGTGAGGTTGGGTTTGGGACATCAAACTCCTACGAGCAGTACTTC.

This clonotype came up a few times. This chain connects TRBV6-2 or TRBV6-3 to TRBJ2-3, with 8 bases aligning to TRBD2. The germline V gene has CDR1 MNHEY and CDR2 SVGEGT. The CDR3 spans 14 residues. The junction had 9 bases not matched to a gene; V was cut back by 7 bases and J by 6 bases. The CDR3 loop reads CASKKRERRDTQYF. The CDR3 nucleotides are TGTGCCAGCAAAAAGCGGGAGAGGCGGGATACGCAGTATTTT.